Below, 26 T cell receptor beta chains from the same sample are listed, as sequenced in a study of cytomegalovirus exposure and HLA in healthy donors. The study ran its PCR with 60 Vbeta and 13 Jbeta primers. Libraries were prepared by immunoSEQ multiplex PCR; TCRdb keeps only in-frame clonotypes and omits some of them. The top ten hold roughly 1.7% of the sample, which has approximately 160,000 clones, more than 65% seen once. The sample comprised PBMCs. These receptors were collected from a woman in her 30s in good health and CMV-seronegative.

This clone has just one count. The chain carries TRBV6-5 and TRBJ1-1, with 9 bases identical to TRBD1. This CDR3 spans 15 amino acids. The germline V gene has CDR1 MNHEY and CDR2 SVGAGI. V gave up 5 bases and J gave up 3 bases; unmatched junction bases: 7. CDR3 region: CASSTYRGRDTEAFF. As DNA, the CDR3 is TGTGCCAGCAGTACATACAGGGGGCGGGACACTGAAGCTTTCTTT.

The V call is TRBV5-8, the J call TRBJ2-3, with D uncertain. Germline V lookup: CDR1 SGHTS, CDR2 YDEGEE. V was trimmed by 2 bases and J by 4 bases, leaving 14 bases between them. This CDR3 has 15 amino acids. This CDR3 is CASSLLLSPADTQYF. In DNA form, the CDR3 reads TGTGCCAGCAGCTTACTCCTTTCCCCCGCAGATACGCAGTATTTT.

This clone has a single count. The chain couples TRBV9 to TRBJ2-1; D unresolved. The ends were cut back, 4 bases at V and 0 bases at J, with 14 bases in the middle. Germline CDR1 reads SGDLS; CDR2 reads YYNGEE. The CDR3 extends over 16 amino acids. CDR3 region: CASSSQSSSSYNEQFF. The CDR3 bases are TGTGCCAGCAGCTCACAATCATCTAGCTCCTACAATGAGCAGTTCTTC.

The chain has TRBV4-3 and TRBJ1-5; 7 bases line up with TRBD1. The germline gives CDR1 LGHNA, CDR2 YSLEER. The CDR3 runs to 15 residues. V lost 1 base, J lost 2 bases, and 2 bases stayed unmatched. CDR3 nucleotides: TGCGCCAGCAGCCAAGGACAGGGCCGCAATCAGCCCCAGCATTTT. This codes for CASSQGQGRNQPQHF.

This clone was detected only once. The CDR3 DNA sequence: TGTGCCAGCAGCGATAGACCACCCCGGACTTTGAACACTGAAGCTTTCTTT. This sequence encodes CASSDRPPRTLNTEAFF. The J gene is TRBJ1-1, the V gene TRBV14, with unresolved D. This CDR3 has 17 residues. The germline CDR1 and CDR2 sequences are SGHDN and FVKESK. Deletions cut 5 bases from V and 0 bases from J, with 19 bases between.

The V gene is TRBV6-1, the J gene TRBJ2-1, with 8 bases that match TRBD2. Germline CDR1 and CDR2: MNHNS and SASEGT. CDR3 length: 18 residues. V was clipped by 0 bases and J by 4 bases; unmatched bases: 11. The CDR3 coding sequence is TGTGCCAGCAGTGAAGCGTACGGGGGGGGACACTTATACAATGAGCAGTTCTTC. This sequence encodes CASSEAYGGGHLYNEQFF.

The rearrangement uses TRBV2 and TRBJ2-7; D perhaps matches TRBD2 (6 bases). This CDR3 contains 16 residues. V was clipped by 1 base and J by 6 bases, with 19 bases between them. Germline CDR1 is SNHLY and CDR2 is FYNNEI. The CDR3 here is CASSEESRAGTVEQYF. CDR3 nucleotide sequence: TGTGCCAGCAGTGAAGAGTCTAGGGCGGGGACGGTCGAGCAGTACTTC. The full variable domain, completed using reference TRBV2 and TRBJ2-7, is EPEVTQTPSHQVTQMGQEVILRCVPISNHLYFYWYRQILGQKVEFLVSFYNNEISEKSEIFDDQFSVERPDGSNFTLKIRSTKLEDSAMYFCASSEESRAGTVEQYFGPGTRLTVT.

This chain uses TRBV19 with TRBJ1-2; 7 bases match TRBD1. From germline, CDR1 is LNHDA and CDR2 SQIVND (reference sequence). Germline trimming cut 1 base from V and 4 bases from J; bases unmatched to any gene: 6. This CDR3 is 15 amino acids long. The CDR3 coding sequence is TGTGCCAGTAGTATAGTTCACAGGGGAGGCTATGGCTACACCTTC. This encodes CASSIVHRGGYGYTF. The variable domain in full, completed from reference TRBV19 and TRBJ1-2, reads DGGITQSPKYLFRKEGQNVTLSCEQNLNHDAMYWYRQDPGQGLRLIYYSQIVNDFQKGDIAEGYSVSREKKESFPLTVTSAQKNPTAFYLCASSIVHRGGYGYTFGSGTRLTVV.

The V and J genes are TRBV5-1 and TRBJ1-4; tentative D call: TRBD1 (6 bases). The CDR3 has 15 residues. Germline lookup yields CDR1 SGHRS and CDR2 YFSETQ. V was pared by 0 bases and J by 8 bases, with 14 bases between. In DNA form, the CDR3 reads TGCGCCAGCAGCTTGGGGGGGTCAGGGGTCGAAAAACTGTTTTTT. Amino acids: CASSLGGSGVEKLFF.

The V call is TRBV10-3, the J call TRBJ1-1, with TRBD1 as a possible D gene (5 bases). Trimming left V 2 bases short and J 7 bases short, with 32 bases between. Per the germline V gene, CDR1 is ENHRY and CDR2 is SYGVKD. The CDR3 runs to 20 residues. CDR3 region: CAISEPTWGAGLRMGGEAFF. CDR3 DNA sequence: TGTGCCATCAGTGAGCCAACTTGGGGCGCCGGTTTAAGAATGGGGGGTGAAGCTTTCTTT.

The chain has TRBV4-1 and TRBJ2-1; a possible D gene is TRBD1 (5 bases). CDR3 length equals 15 residues. CDR1 MGHRA and CDR2 YSYEKL come from the germline V gene. Deletions cut 0 bases from V and 6 bases from J, with 12 bases between. CDR3 amino acids: CASSQDVGLRNEQFF. DNA of the CDR3: TGCGCCAGCAGCCAAGATGTGGGGCTTCGCAATGAGCAGTTCTTC.

This clone is a singleton in its sample. V and J are TRBV6-1 and TRBJ2-7, with a possible D match to TRBD1 (5 bases). The CDR3 has 12 residues. The V gene lost 7 bases and the J gene lost 1 base, with 8 bases spanning the gap. Germline values: CDR1 MNHNS, CDR2 SASEGT. CDR3 region: CASKTASYEQYF. DNA for the CDR3: TGTGCCAGCAAGACAGCATCCTACGAGCAGTACTTC.

This chain links TRBV7-3 with TRBJ2-7; the D gene is possibly TRBD1 (6 bases). V lost 5 bases, J lost 5 bases, and 16 bases lay in between. This CDR3 has 14 amino acids. Germline V gene sequence: CDR1 SGHTA, CDR2 FQGTGA. The CDR3 sequence is CASSREGPGDEQYF. CDR3 bases: TGTGCCAGCAGCCGAGAAGGGCCAGGGGACGAGCAGTACTTC.

DNA of the CDR3: TGTGCCAGCTCACCAGGGCAGGGGCGCAACACTGAAGCTTTCTTT. Its protein product is CASSPGQGRNTEAFF. The chain has TRBV18 and TRBJ1-1; a weak D match, TRBD1 (6 bases). Looked up from germline, CDR1 is KGHSH and CDR2 is LQKENI. The CDR3 loop spans 15 amino acids. The V end was cut by 2 bases, the J end by 2 bases, with 12 bases between.

This chain uses TRBV6-5 with TRBJ2-1; TRBD2 is a possible D gene (6 bases). Trimming cost V 7 bases and J 5 bases, with 18 bases left between them. Per the germline V gene, CDR1 is MNHEY and CDR2 is SVGAGI. The CDR3 sequence is 15 residues long. The CDR3 is CASKYGLAMNNEQFF. Written as DNA, the CDR3 is TGTGCCAGCAAGTATGGGCTAGCGATGAACAATGAGCAGTTCTTC.

The gene calls are TRBV29-1 and TRBJ1-5; D call uncertain. V was trimmed by 4 bases and J by 3 bases, leaving 10 bases between them. Germline V gene sequence: CDR1 SQVTM, CDR2 ANQGSEA. The CDR3 covers 13 residues. DNA for the CDR3: TGCAGCGTTGCTCGTGGCCTCAATCAGCCCCAGCATTTT. Translated: CSVARGLNQPQHF.

The rearrangement joins TRBV7-2 to TRBJ1-2; D not certain. Germline V lookup: CDR1 SGHTA, CDR2 FQGNSA. V dropped 2 bases and J dropped 3 bases, with 13 bases sitting between them. This CDR3 spans 15 amino acids. The CDR3 DNA reads TGTGCCAGCAGCTTAATGGCCATTCCCGACTATGGCTACACCTTC. Its translation is CASSLMAIPDYGYTF. Full variable domain (rest looked up from reference TRBV7-2 and TRBJ1-2): GAGVSQSPSNKVTEKGKDVELRCDPISGHTALYWYRQSLGQGLEFLIYFQGNSAPDKSGLPSDRFSAERTGGSVSTLTIQRTQQEDSAVYLCASSLMAIPDYGYTFGSGTRLTVV.

The chain couples TRBV2 to TRBJ1-1, with D maybe TRBD1 (6 bases). This CDR3 is built from 14 residues. The germline gives CDR1 SNHLY, CDR2 FYNNEI. V shed 7 bases and J shed 5 bases, with 17 bases lying between them. DNA for the CDR3: TGTGCCAGCATTTCAGGCGGGGGGCTGACTGAAGCTTTCTTT. This encodes CASISGGGLTEAFF.

The chain joins TRBV7-6 to TRBJ1-3; a possible D gene is TRBD1 (6 bases). The V end was cut by 5 bases, the J end by 1 base, with 15 bases between. The germline gives CDR1 SGHVS, CDR2 FNYEAQ. The CDR3 loop spans 16 amino acids. CDR3: CASSNQPGASGNTIYF. CDR3 nucleotide sequence: TGTGCCAGCAGCAACCAGCCAGGGGCGTCTGGAAACACCATATATTTT.

The chain couples TRBV4-2 to TRBJ1-4, with D maybe TRBD1 (6 bases). Germline lookup yields CDR1 LGHNA and CDR2 YNFKEQ. The CDR3 covers 16 residues. V shed 0 bases and J shed 3 bases, with 11 bases lying between them. CDR3 sequence (DNA): TGTGCCAGCAGCCAAGATCCACAGGGCCCTAATGAAAAACTGTTTTTT. This translates into CASSQDPQGPNEKLFF.

The V and J genes are TRBV27 and TRBJ2-6, with 7 bases matching TRBD1. The junction had 9 bases not matched to a gene; V was cut back by 7 bases and J by 0 bases. CDR3 size: 17 residues. Germline values: CDR1 MNHEY, CDR2 SMNVEV (reference sequence). The CDR3 loop reads CASTPAQGPSGANVLTF. DNA for the CDR3: TGTGCCAGCACCCCAGCACAGGGGCCCTCTGGGGCCAACGTCCTGACTTTC.

The V and J genes are TRBV7-2 and TRBJ2-5; the D gene is possibly TRBD2 (5 bases). CDR3 length equals 13 residues. Germline CDR1 and CDR2: SGHTA and FQGNSA. The V end lost 1 base, the J end lost 5 bases, and 8 bases lay between the germline ends. CDR3 nucleotide sequence: TGTGCCAGCAGCTTAGGCAGGAGGGAGACCCAGTACTTC. This sequence encodes CASSLGRRETQYF.

The rearrangement joins TRBV27 to TRBJ1-2; TRBD1 is a possible D gene (6 bases). Germline loops: CDR1 MNHEY, CDR2 SMNVEV (reference sequence). The ends were cut back, 6 bases at V and 8 bases at J, with 25 bases in the middle. This CDR3 spans 16 amino acids. The CDR3 spells CASSLIPGTPRTGYTF. DNA for the CDR3: TGTGCCAGCAGCTTAATTCCCGGGACACCAAGAACGGGCTACACCTTC.

The chain employs TRBV6-6 and TRBJ1-1; 7 bases map to TRBD1. Germline V gene lookup returns CDR1 MNHNY and CDR2 SVGAGI (reference sequence). V shed 5 bases, J shed 10 bases, and the junction held 16 bases outside the gene matches. The CDR3 sequence is 15 residues long. CDR3 protein: CASSPNREGGLGAFF. For the CDR3, the DNA is TGTGCCAGCAGTCCCAACCGAGAAGGGGGCCTAGGAGCTTTCTTT.

The chain has TRBV28 and TRBJ1-1; D call uncertain. The CDR3 totals 11 residues. Per the germline V gene, CDR1 is MDHEN and CDR2 is SYDVKM. Trimming pared 5 bases from V and 10 bases from J, leaving 11 bases between. The DNA for the CDR3 is TGTGCCAGCAGTGACGGGTTCGGAGCTTTCTTT. Its protein is CASSDGFGAFF.

DNA of the CDR3: TGTGCCAGCAGTGTAAGGACAGCGAACACTGAAGCTTTCTTT. Its translation is CASSVRTANTEAFF. The chain is built from TRBV6-1 and TRBJ1-1, with TRBD1 as a possible D gene (6 bases). The CDR3 length is 14 residues. Germline V gives CDR1 MNHNS, CDR2 SASEGT. V was pared by 4 bases and J by 1 base, with 10 bases between.